This T cell receptor beta chain comes out of a study of cytomegalovirus exposure and HLA in healthy donors. As for the study in general: Earlier work reported roughly 120 million unique TCR beta sequences from about 200 million T cells.

V gave up 3 bases and J gave up 4 bases; unmatched junction bases: 8. The V gene's germline CDR1 is ENHRY and CDR2 SYGVKD. CDR3 length: 16 residues. Study-wide results and limits: The HLA-A and HLA-B alleles of most subjects were reportedly predicted accurately from TCR beta sequences. A missense variant in DCLRE1C was later tied to TCR beta V- and J-gene trimming.

60 Vbeta and 13 Jbeta primers were used in PCR. Sequenced by immunoSEQ multiplex PCR; TCRdb stores in-frame clones only, minus some. This table has 130,000 or so clones, 77% appearing once. For this clone: The antigen is unknown.

The receptor was derived from a man between 18 and 29 years old in good health and CMV-seropositive. The rearrangement joins TRBV10-3 to TRBJ2-3, with 9 bases identical to TRBD2. Material: PBMCs. Written as DNA, the CDR3 is TGTGCCATCAGTGATTTACTAGCGGGTAACTCAGATACGCAGTATTTT. Its translation: CAISDLLAGNSDTQYF.